A selection of T cell receptor beta chains follows, all from one sample in a study of T cell responses to AZD1222 COVID-19 vaccine. Assay: immunoSEQ multiplex PCR; the TCRdb copy retains only in-frame clones and omits some. This repertoire shows more than 85,000 clones, approximately 86% found once; its top ten account for about 5%. This sample comprised peripheral blood, obtained on day 0 of AZD1222 vaccination. Source of these receptors: an adult in good health. Each CDR3 is given with its conserved first and last residue. The order of the fields is clone size, J gene, V gene, D gene, CDR3 protein, CDR3 DNA. D genes are given only for firm matches. Expanded clones are given a class, and other clones once, few, many or no size at all.

NA | TRBJ1-6 | TRBV27 | NA | CASSFGGEGSPLHF | TGTGCCAGCAGTTTTGGGGGGGAAGGCTCACCCCTCCACTTT
NA | TRBJ2-7 | TRBV7-2 | TRBD2 | CASSPQPGGVYEQYF | TGTGCCAGCAGCCCGCAGCCGGGAGGAGTCTACGAGCAGTACTTC
NA | TRBJ2-7 | TRBV28 | NA | CATNRVSGFNEQYF | TGTGCCACCAACCGGGTGTCAGGATTTAACGAGCAGTACTTC
NA | TRBJ2-7 | TRBV25-1 | TRBD1 | CASSARTGGAYEQYF | TGTGCCAGCAGTGCCCGGACAGGGGGAGCGTACGAGCAGTACTTC
NA | TRBJ1-2 | TRBV28 | NA | CASGSQGPYGYTF | TGTGCCAGCGGTAGTCAGGGACCTTATGGCTACACCTTC
NA | TRBJ2-2 | TRBV7-9 | NA | CASSRSRSGPNTGELFF | TGTGCCAGCAGCCGCTCGCGGAGCGGACCGAACACCGGGGAGCTGTTTTTT
once | TRBJ2-7 | TRBV4-3 | TRBD2 | CASSQELLAGVEQYF | TGCGCCAGCAGCCAAGAGTTACTAGCGGGAGTAGAGCAGTACTTC
NA | TRBJ1-1 | TRBV5-1 | NA | CASRGGPLATEAFF | TGCGCCAGCAGGGGGGGGCCCTTGGCCACTGAAGCTTTCTTT
few | TRBJ1-4 | TRBV28 | TRBD1 | CASRPGTGWEKLFF | TGTGCCAGCAGACCCGGGACAGGGTGGGAAAAACTGTTTTTT
NA | TRBJ2-1 | TRBV11-2 | NA | CASTPGLAAYNEQFF | TGTGCCAGCACCCCCGGTCTAGCAGCCTACAATGAGCAGTTCTTC
NA | TRBJ1-6 | TRBV19 | NA | CASSTRRGHNSPLHF | TGTGCCAGTAGTACCAGACGGGGCCATAATTCACCCCTCCACTTT
NA | TRBJ1-6 | TRBV14 | NA | CASSQVAVSPLHF | TGTGCCAGCAGCCAAGTAGCAGTATCACCCCTCCACTTT
NA | TRBJ1-2 | TRBV7-2 | NA | CASSLEGASNYGYTF | TGTGCCAGCAGCTTGGAGGGCGCCTCTAACTATGGCTACACCTTC
NA | TRBJ1-1 | TRBV28 | NA | CASSFIGSTEAFF | TGTGCCAGCAGTTTTATAGGGAGCACTGAAGCTTTCTTT
NA | TRBJ2-1 | TRBV27 | TRBD1 | CASSFYRGLPNEQFF | TGTGCCAGCAGTTTTTACAGGGGGCTGCCTAATGAGCAGTTCTTC
NA | TRBJ1-6 | TRBV4-3 | NA | CASSQEISYNSPLHF | TGCGCCAGCAGCCAAGAGATCTCCTATAATTCACCCCTCCACTTT
NA | TRBJ2-7 | TRBV5-4 | NA | CASSMGATYEQYF | TGTGCCAGCAGCATGGGGGCTACCTACGAGCAGTACTTC
NA | TRBJ2-1 | TRBV4-3 | TRBD2 | CASSQGTSGNNEQFF | TGCGCCAGCAGCCAAGGGACTAGCGGGAACAATGAGCAGTTCTTC
NA | TRBJ1-5 | TRBV7-9 | NA | CASSLGFLGFEPQHF | TGTGCCAGCAGCTTAGGGTTTCTGGGTTTTGAGCCCCAGCATTTT
NA | TRBJ2-5 | TRBV5-1 | NA | CASSLGTVQETQYF | TGCGCCAGCAGCTTGGGGACAGTCCAAGAGACCCAGTACTTC
NA | TRBJ1-2 | TRBV27 | NA | CASSLNYRGDGYTF | TGTGCCAGCAGTTTAAACTATAGGGGAGATGGCTACACCTTC
NA | TRBJ2-4 | TRBV6-5 | NA | CASSYSDGSKNIQYF | TGTGCCAGCAGTTACTCGGATGGGTCCAAAAACATTCAGTACTTC
NA | TRBJ1-1 | TRBV9 | TRBD1 | CASSVATWAGTGEAFF | TGTGCCAGCAGCGTAGCTACATGGGCCGGGACAGGGGAGGCTTTCTTT
once | TRBJ2-7 | TRBV20-1 | NA | CSASSDVLSEQYF | TGCAGTGCTAGTAGCGACGTCCTATCCGAGCAGTACTTC
NA | TRBJ2-5 | TRBV5-6 | TRBD1 | CASSFGQAKETQYF | TGTGCCAGCAGCTTCGGACAGGCTAAAGAGACCCAGTACTTC
NA | TRBJ1-4 | TRBV28 | NA | CASSLISGVGNEKLFF | TGTGCCAGCAGTTTAATCTCCGGGGTTGGGAATGAAAAACTGTTTTTT
NA | TRBJ1-3 | TRBV15 | NA | CATSRRVSGNTIYF | TGTGCCACCAGCAGGCGAGTAAGCGGAAACACCATATATTTT
NA | TRBJ1-5 | TRBV12-2 | NA | CASRFRQGEPQHF | TGTGCAAGTCGCTTCCGACAGGGGGAGCCCCAGCATTTT